Below are 21 T cell receptor beta chains sequenced from a single sample in a study of patients and donors after allogeneic stem cell transplantation. Each CDR3 protein is one row after TCRdb ran MiXCR on the RT-PCR reads. The sample holds about a million distinct CDR3 sequences, more than 15% seen once. Sequencing was carried out using blood, either unsorted or a sorted T cell fraction (not recorded which). These receptor sequences come from a human donor who was either an allogeneic HSCT recipient or a stem cell or donor lymphocyte infusion donor (not recorded which). It is not recorded whose cells these are; they may come from a transplant donor.

This clonotype was counted ten times or more. The gene calls are TRBV10-3 and TRBJ1-2; weak D call: TRBD1 (6 bases). The V gene lost 8 bases and the J gene lost 0 bases, with 16 bases spanning the gap. The V gene's germline CDR1 is ENHRY and CDR2 SYGVKD. CDR3 length: 15 amino acids. As DNA, the CDR3 is TGTGCCATCCTCGAAGGGGGTTTCGCTAACTATGGCTACACCTTC. Translating it yields CAILEGGFANYGYTF.

The chain combines TRBV12-3 or TRBV12-4 with TRBJ1-1; no clear D gene. Trimming removed 6 bases from V and 4 bases from J, with 12 bases in between. This CDR3 spans 13 amino acids. The CDR3 DNA follows: TGTGCCAGCAGCCCCATGGCGCGCACTGAAGCTTTCTTT. Protein product: CASSPMARTEAFF.

This clonotype was seen a handful of times. This chain connects TRBV20-1 to TRBJ1-2, with a weak D call TRBD1 (5 bases). Trimming removed 4 bases at V and 14 bases at J, with 17 bases between. The CDR3 has 11 residues. Per the germline V gene, CDR1 is DFQATT and CDR2 is SNEGSKA (reference sequence). CDR3 residues: CSATIPNRFTF. The CDR3 nucleotides are TGCAGTGCTACTATTCCGAACAGGTTTACCTTC.

This clonotype was counted a few times. J is TRBJ2-2 and V is TRBV24-1; D possibly corresponds to TRBD2 (5 bases). Germline CDR1 is KGHDR and CDR2 is SFDVKD. The CDR3 runs to 14 residues. Trimming removed 7 bases at V and 3 bases at J, with 11 bases between. The CDR3 sequence is CATRSSRDTGELFF. In DNA, the CDR3 is TGTGCCACCAGGTCTAGCCGAGACACCGGGGAGCTGTTTTTT.

The table lists this clonotype with many counts. The V gene is TRBV5-1, the J gene TRBJ2-3; D not certain. V lost 1 base to trimming and J lost 3 bases, with 9 bases between them. The CDR3 extends over 14 amino acids. Germline CDR1 and CDR2: SGHRS and YFSETQ. In DNA form, the CDR3 reads TGCGCCAGCAGCTTGAACAGCCCAACAGATACGCAGTATTTT. Its protein is CASSLNSPTDTQYF.

The chain is built from TRBV20-1 and TRBJ1-5; possibly TRBD1 for D (6 bases). CDR3 length equals 16 residues. From germline, CDR1 is DFQATT and CDR2 SNEGSKA (reference sequence). Between the trimmed V and J ends, which lost 6 bases and 7 bases, there was a span of 25 bases. The CDR3 loop is CSAKGGKGIEGQPQHF. The CDR3 nucleotides are TGCAGTGCAAAGGGGGGGAAAGGGATCGAAGGCCAGCCCCAGCATTTT.

This clonotype was counted between two and nine times. The DNA for the CDR3 is TGTGCCAGCAGGCGAGCGAGTAACACCGGGGAGCTGTTTTTT. Residues: CASRRASNTGELFF. V gene TRBV6-1 combines with J gene TRBJ2-2; D is undetermined. Trimming shortened V by 6 bases and J by 2 bases, and 10 bases separated the two germline ends. Per the germline V gene, CDR1 is MNHNS and CDR2 is SASEGT. This CDR3 contains 14 residues.

The table lists this clonotype with a few counts. This rearrangement joins TRBV18 to TRBJ2-7; D possibly corresponds to TRBD1 (6 bases). Germline values: CDR1 KGHSH, CDR2 LQKENI. Trimming left V 1 base short and J 3 bases short, with 16 bases between. The CDR3 length is 16 residues. The CDR3 here is CASSPRQDNSLYEQYF. CDR3 DNA: TGTGCCAGCTCACCACGACAGGACAACTCCCTCTACGAGCAGTACTTC.

This clonotype was seen a handful of times. The chain has TRBV24-1 and TRBJ2-7; 9 bases line up with TRBD1. The CDR3 runs 15 residues. CDR1 is KGHDR, CDR2 SFDVKD, per germline. V gave up 7 bases and J gave up 5 bases; unmatched junction bases: 11. The CDR3 DNA follows: TGTGCCACCAGCCTTACCGGGACAGGGATCCACGAGCAGTACTTC. It encodes CATSLTGTGIHEQYF.

This clonotype was observed a few times. V and J are TRBV12-3 or TRBV12-4 and TRBJ1-2; 7 bases fit TRBD1. The V segment lost 6 bases and the J segment 3 bases; nucleotides outside the gene matches: 13. The CDR3 runs 16 residues. CDR3 in DNA: TGTGCCAGCAGCTTATCGGACAGGCCGGGGGACTATGGCTACACCTTC. It specifies CASSLSDRPGDYGYTF.

There are a few counts of this clonotype. V gene TRBV27 combines with J gene TRBJ1-4; possible D gene TRBD1, 5 bases. Germline CDR1 is MNHEY and CDR2 is SMNVEV (reference sequence). V lost 6 bases to trimming and J lost 4 bases, with 9 bases between them. This CDR3 spans 13 amino acids. CDR3 amino acids: CASSGTFNEKLFF. The CDR3 DNA reads as TGTGCCAGCAGCGGGACCTTTAATGAAAAACTGTTTTTT.

This clonotype was seen only a few times. The gene calls are TRBV7-2 and TRBJ2-3, with D tentatively TRBD2 (6 bases). The CDR3 has 12 amino acids. The germline V gene encodes CDR1 SGHTA and CDR2 FQGNSA. The DNA of the CDR3 is TGTGCGCTACGGGGGTTCACAGATACGCAGTATTTT. Residues: CALRGFTDTQYF. The variable domain in full, completed from reference TRBV7-2 and TRBJ2-3, reads GAGVSQSPSNKVTEKGKDVELRCDPISGHTALYWYRQSLGQGLEFLIYFQGNSAPDKSGLPSDRFSAERTGGSVSTLTIQRTQQEDSAVYLCALRGFTDTQYFGPGTRLTVL.

There are a few counts of this clonotype. This CDR3 reads CASSFAGGTQYF. The CDR3 DNA reads as TGTGCCAGCAGTTTTGCGGGTGGGACCCAGTACTTC. The chain has TRBV27 and TRBJ2-5; weak D call: TRBD2 (5 bases). This CDR3 has 12 residues. Per the germline V gene, CDR1 is MNHEY and CDR2 is SMNVEV (reference sequence). With 3 bases removed from V and 7 bases from J, the gap between germline ends came to 9 bases.

This clonotype was seen only a few times. The chain joins TRBV20-1 to TRBJ1-5; no clear D. This CDR3 is 16 amino acids long. Trimming left V 5 bases short and J 2 bases short, with 19 bases between. Germline V gene sequence: CDR1 DFQATT, CDR2 SNEGSKA (reference sequence). In nucleotides, the CDR3 is TGCAGTGCTGTCGAGGAGGGCAATTGGGGCAATCAGCCCCAGCATTTT. Translating it yields CSAVEEGNWGNQPQHF.

In this sample, this clonotype turned up a few times. The rearrangement joins TRBV20-1 to TRBJ2-7; a weak D match, TRBD1 (5 bases). In germline, CDR1 is DFQATT, CDR2 SNEGSKA (reference sequence). Trimming took 0 bases from V and 0 from J, leaving 9 bases between them. This CDR3 region has 14 residues. CDR3 in DNA: TGCAGTGCTAGAGATGGAAGGGGCTCCTACGAGCAGTACTTC. Protein product: CSARDGRGSYEQYF.

This rearrangement joins TRBV5-1 to TRBJ1-2, with 7 bases matching TRBD1. CDR1 is SGHRS and CDR2 is YFSETQ in the germline V gene. CDR3 length: 10 residues. The V segment lost 4 bases and the J segment 13 bases; nucleotides outside the gene matches: 4. The DNA for the CDR3 is TGCGCCAGCAGCCTGACAGGGCGCACCTTC. This encodes CASSLTGRTF.

In its sample, this clonotype was seen many times. The chain carries TRBV12-3 or TRBV12-4 and TRBJ2-7; 10 positions match TRBD1. The V segment lost 6 bases and the J segment 5 bases; nucleotides outside the gene matches: 7. CDR3 size: 14 residues. The DNA of the CDR3 is TGTGCCAGCAGCGGCCGGGACAGGGGTAACGAGCAGTACTTC. It yields the protein CASSGRDRGNEQYF.

A few counts support this clonotype. This rearrangement joins TRBV7-9 to TRBJ2-1; D is ambiguous. The V end was cut by 5 bases, the J end by 4 bases, with 18 bases between. The CDR3 sequence is 16 residues long. Germline V gene lookup returns CDR1 SEHNR and CDR2 FQNEAQ (reference sequence). The CDR3 loop reads CASSKLSSWPYNEQFF. The CDR3 region has the DNA TGTGCCAGCAGCAAACTCAGCTCGTGGCCTTACAATGAGCAGTTCTTC.

Only a few counts were recorded for this clonotype. V gene TRBV10-3 combines with J gene TRBJ2-5; maybe TRBD2 (7 bases). This CDR3 has 15 amino acids. Trimming took 4 bases from V and 5 from J, leaving 17 bases between them. The V gene's germline CDR1 is ENHRY and CDR2 SYGVKD. Here the CDR3 DNA reads TGTGCCATCAGTGCGGGAAGGGGGGGGGCGGAGACCCAGTACTTC. This translates into CAISAGRGGAETQYF.

There are a few counts of this clonotype. The J gene is TRBJ1-1, the V gene TRBV7-2; TRBD1 is a possible D gene (6 bases). V lost 5 bases, J lost 0 bases, and 10 bases lay in between. This CDR3 has 14 residues. Germline values: CDR1 SGHTA, CDR2 FQGNSA. In DNA, the CDR3 is TGTGCCAGCAGCGTGGACAGTTTGAACACTGAAGCTTTCTTT. This gives the protein CASSVDSLNTEAFF. The entire variable domain, with the rest obtained from reference TRBV7-2 and TRBJ1-1, is as follows: GAGVSQSPSNKVTEKGKDVELRCDPISGHTALYWYRQSLGQGLEFLIYFQGNSAPDKSGLPSDRFSAERTGGSVSTLTIQRTQQEDSAVYLCASSVDSLNTEAFFGQGTRLTVV.

Ten or more counts support this clonotype. The CDR3 here is CASRPTGAGNTIYF. CDR3 nucleotide sequence: TGTGCCAGCAGGCCCACAGGGGCTGGAAACACCATATATTTT. The rearrangement joins TRBV12-3 or TRBV12-4 to TRBJ1-3; 7 bases are a match to TRBD1. J gave up 2 bases and V 6 bases, and 4 bases lay outside the gene matches. The length of the CDR3 is 14 residues.